The 27 T cell receptor beta chains in this list originate from one sample, sequenced in a study of CD8 T cells in ankylosing spondylitis (dated by TCRdb to 2016 to 2017). Results and caveats for the whole study, not just this receptor: Blood from ankylosing spondylitis patients appeared to be characterized by a TCR beta motif composed of eight highly homologous amino acid variants.

These receptors' targets are unknown. Libraries came from 5' RACE. For sequencing, an Illumina HiSeq 2500 was employed. TCRdb redid the processing of the public reads, applying fastp at Q25 and MiXCR, and retained in-frame beta chains. All rows with the same CDR3 protein become a single entry with the most common DNA and genes. Present in this sample are 700,000 or so distinct CDR3 sequences, around 20% of which were seen just once. Under 20% of the sample rests with the top ten. Material for sequencing was blood, either unsorted or a sorted T cell fraction (not recorded which). The receptor set was obtained from a male donor with ankylosing spondylitis.

A few counts support this clonotype. The chain links TRBV7-9 to TRBJ1-2; the D gene is possibly TRBD1 (5 bases). Germline CDR1 is SEHNR and CDR2 is FQNEAQ (reference sequence). The V gene lost 1 base and the J gene lost 4 bases, with 19 bases spanning the gap. The CDR3 totals 17 residues. CDR3 bases: TGTGCCAGCAGCTTAGGGGACGGCGTCGACCCTTTCTATGGCTACACCTTC. Residues: CASSLGDGVDPFYGYTF.

This clonotype was detected ten times or more. The chain has TRBV10-3 and TRBJ2-1; TRBD2 is a possible D gene (5 bases). The CDR3 sequence is 12 residues long. Deletions cut 3 bases from V and 7 bases from J, with 7 bases between. The germline V gene encodes CDR1 ENHRY and CDR2 SYGVKD. CDR3 amino acids: CAISEGGNEQFF. In DNA form, the CDR3 reads TGTGCCATCAGTGAAGGAGGTAATGAGCAGTTCTTC.

This clonotype was detected only a few times. As DNA, the CDR3 is TGTGCCAGCAGCTTAGTATTAGGGCTTGAGCAGTTCTTC. Residues: CASSLVLGLEQFF. The V and J genes are TRBV7-2 and TRBJ2-1; D call uncertain. V was clipped by 1 base and J by 9 bases, with 10 bases between them. CDR3 size: 13 residues. The V gene's germline CDR1 is SGHTA and CDR2 FQGNSA.

The chain combines TRBV20-1 with TRBJ2-1; 8 bases match TRBD2. Germline lookup yields CDR1 DFQATT and CDR2 SNEGSKA (reference sequence). The ends lost 6 bases at V and 3 bases at J; junction bases unmatched: 7. The CDR3 spans 14 residues. The CDR3 loop is CSAGGRGDYNEQFF. The CDR3 DNA is TGCAGTGCAGGTGGGCGGGGGGACTACAATGAGCAGTTCTTC.

This clonotype has a handful of counts. The chain employs TRBV6-2 or TRBV6-3 and TRBJ2-3; TRBD2 matches at 8 bases. The CDR3 extends over 16 amino acids. The germline V gene encodes CDR1 MNHEY and CDR2 SVGEGT. Unmatched junction bases numbered 9, after V lost 6 bases and J lost 1 base. DNA for the CDR3: TGTGCCAGCAGGGACCCCCGAGCGGGGGGCACAGATACGCAGTATTTT. This gives the protein CASRDPRAGGTDTQYF.

This clonotype has a handful of counts. This rearrangement joins TRBV12-3 or TRBV12-4 to TRBJ2-5; 9 positions agree with TRBD2. This CDR3 is built from 15 residues. Trimming removed 6 bases from V and 5 bases from J; junction bases left unmatched: 10. The CDR3 bases are TGTGCCAGCAGGGGTAGCGGGGGCCCTAGGGAGACCCAGTACTTC. Amino acids: CASRGSGGPRETQYF.

Only a few counts were recorded for this clonotype. The rearrangement joins TRBV2 to TRBJ1-1; D not resolved. V lost 5 bases and J lost 0, with 10 bases in between. The CDR3 totals 14 residues. Germline V CDR1 and CDR2: SNHLY, FYNNEI. The CDR3 sequence is CASSLEEMNTEAFF. DNA for the CDR3: TGTGCCAGCAGTCTAGAGGAGATGAACACTGAAGCTTTCTTT.

This clonotype appeared a few times. This chain links TRBV16 with TRBJ2-1; 7 bases line up with TRBD1. Per germline, CDR1 KGHSY and CDR2 FQNENV. There are 12 residues in the CDR3. The junction had 7 bases not matched to a gene; V was cut back by 2 bases and J by 15 bases. The CDR3 DNA sequence: TGTGCCAGCAGCCAACCCGGGACAGCACCGTTCTTC. This sequence encodes CASSQPGTAPFF.

V and J are TRBV7-2 and TRBJ2-1; a weak D match, TRBD2 (6 bases). The CDR3 consists of 15 residues. V was trimmed by 4 bases and J by 4 bases, leaving 14 bases between them. CDR1 and CDR2 (germline): SGHTA, FQGNSA. Written as DNA, the CDR3 is TGTGCCAGCAGCTCCGACTTCAGCGGGTACAATGAGCAGTTCTTC. Its translation is CASSSDFSGYNEQFF. The whole variable domain, filled in from reference TRBV7-2 and TRBJ2-1, reads GAGVSQSPSNKVTEKGKDVELRCDPISGHTALYWYRQSLGQGLEFLIYFQGNSAPDKSGLPSDRFSAERTGGSVSTLTIQRTQQEDSAVYLCASSSDFSGYNEQFFGPGTRLTVL.

Ten or more counts support this clonotype. The V gene is TRBV4-1, the J gene TRBJ1-2; possibly TRBD1 for D (5 bases). This CDR3 is built from 15 residues. Germline CDR1 MGHRA, CDR2 YSYEKL. The ends were cut back, 0 bases at V and 6 bases at J, with 14 bases in the middle. CDR3 residues: CASSQEGRESDGYTF. CDR3 sequence (DNA): TGCGCCAGCAGCCAAGAGGGACGGGAAAGCGATGGCTACACCTTC.

This clonotype was recorded a few times. This chain connects TRBV2 to TRBJ2-1; D gene ambiguous. Between the trimmed V and J ends, which lost 7 bases and 4 bases, there was a span of 5 bases. Looked up from germline, CDR1 is SNHLY and CDR2 is FYNNEI. CDR3 length: 11 residues. CDR3 DNA: TGTGCCAGCACCTGGTACAATGAGCAGTTCTTC. Translated: CASTWYNEQFF.

This clonotype showed up many times. The V call is TRBV5-1, the J call TRBJ1-4; no clear D gene. The CDR3 runs to 16 residues. V lost 0 bases, J lost 0 bases, and 9 bases lay in between. Looked up from germline, CDR1 is SGHRS and CDR2 is YFSETQ. CDR3 sequence (DNA): TGCGCCAGCAGCTTGGGACCAATCTCAACTAATGAAAAACTGTTTTTT. This gives the protein CASSLGPISTNEKLFF.

The rearrangement uses TRBV7-8 and TRBJ2-1; 10 nucleotides align to TRBD2. The CDR3 loop spans 17 amino acids. Germline assignment: CDR1 SGHVS and CDR2 FQNEAQ. V gave up 5 bases and J gave up 0 bases; unmatched junction bases: 7. CDR3 sequence: CASSPAGGLNSYNEQFF. CDR3 coding DNA: TGTGCCAGCAGCCCAGCGGGGGGGCTGAACTCCTACAATGAGCAGTTCTTC. Full variable domain (remainder filled in from reference TRBV7-8 and TRBJ2-1): GAGVSQSPRYKVAKRGQDVALRCDPISGHVSLFWYQQALGQGPEFLTYFQNEAQLDKSGLPSDRFFAERPEGSVSTLKIQRTQQEDSAVYLCASSPAGGLNSYNEQFFGPGTRLTVL.

This clonotype has only a few counts. This chain's CDR3 is CASSGHLQETQYF. Written as DNA, the CDR3 is TGTGCCAGCAGTGGACACTTACAAGAGACCCAGTACTTC. The chain combines TRBV2 with TRBJ2-5; no clear D gene. The CDR3 runs to 13 residues. The ends were cut back, 4 bases at V and 2 bases at J, with 8 bases in the middle. Looked up from germline, CDR1 is SNHLY and CDR2 is FYNNEI. The full variable domain, its missing parts supplied by reference TRBV2 and TRBJ2-5, is EPEVTQTPSHQVTQMGQEVILRCVPISNHLYFYWYRQILGQKVEFLVSFYNNEISEKSEIFDDQFSVERPDGSNFTLKIRSTKLEDSAMYFCASSGHLQETQYFGPGTRLLVL.

The gene calls are TRBV7-2 and TRBJ2-5; D call uncertain. This CDR3 is 14 amino acids long. V was cut by 3 bases and J by 2 bases, with 10 bases left in between. Germline V lookup: CDR1 SGHTA, CDR2 FQGNSA. The CDR3 bases are TGTGCCAGCAGCTTTTATTCGCAGCAAGAGACCCAGTACTTC. Amino acids: CASSFYSQQETQYF.

The chain recombines TRBV6-5 with TRBJ1-5; D gene uncertain. CDR3 length: 12 amino acids. Germline CDR1 MNHEY, CDR2 SVGAGI. Trimming removed 6 bases from V and 4 bases from J, with 7 bases in between. The DNA of the CDR3 is TGTGCCAGCAGGGGGTTGAATCAGCCCCAGCATTTT. It yields the protein CASRGLNQPQHF.

V is TRBV6-1 and J is TRBJ2-3; 8 bases are a match to TRBD1. V lost 1 base, J lost 1 base, and 1 base stayed unmatched. The CDR3 has 15 residues. Per germline, CDR1 MNHNS and CDR2 SASEGT. The CDR3 DNA sequence: TGTGCCAGCAGTGAAGAGACAGGGGGCACAGATACGCAGTATTTT. This sequence encodes CASSEETGGTDTQYF.

CDR3 amino acids: CASSLNGTPRTEQFF. In nucleotides, the CDR3 is TGTGCCAGCAGCCTAAACGGGACTCCGAGGACTGAGCAGTTCTTC. The gene calls are TRBV7-3 and TRBJ2-1; TRBD2 might be the D (6 bases). Germline V CDR1 and CDR2: SGHTA, FQGTGA. This CDR3 is 15 amino acids long. Trimming cost V 5 bases and J 9 bases, with 20 bases left between them.

The J gene is TRBJ2-7, the V gene TRBV13, with TRBD1 matching over 10 bases. Germline V lookup: CDR1 PRHDT, CDR2 FYEKMQ (reference sequence). The CDR3 is 14 amino acids. With 5 bases clipped from V and 4 bases from J, the junction kept 5 bases outside the gene matches. CDR3: CASSPGQGKYEQYF. CDR3 coding DNA: TGTGCCAGCAGCCCGGGACAGGGGAAATACGAGCAGTACTTC.

The V call is TRBV9, the J call TRBJ2-7; D is ambiguous. With 0 bases removed from V and 2 bases from J, the gap between germline ends came to 9 bases. The CDR3 loop spans 14 amino acids. The germline gives CDR1 SGDLS, CDR2 YYNGEE. The CDR3 nucleotides read TGTGCCAGCAGCGTAGGCGGTCAAGCCTACGAGCAGTACTTC. Its protein product is CASSVGGQAYEQYF.

This clonotype was seen a handful of times. The CDR3 nucleotides are TGTGCCAGCCACCTCACAGGGCTCAATTCACCCCTCCACTTT. This gives the protein CASHLTGLNSPLHF. This chain joins TRBV5-6 and TRBJ1-6; D is possibly TRBD1 (6 bases). Germline assignment: CDR1 SGHDT and CDR2 YYEEEE. The ends were cut back, 7 bases at V and 7 bases at J, with 15 bases in the middle. CDR3 length equals 14 residues.

There are a few counts of this clonotype. The V gene is TRBV20-1, the J gene TRBJ2-2; D unclear. The CDR3 loop spans 14 amino acids. Germline V gene sequence: CDR1 DFQATT, CDR2 SNEGSKA (reference sequence). Trimming left V 5 bases short and J 1 base short, with 11 bases between. The CDR3 loop reads CSAARSLNTGELFF. CDR3 bases: TGCAGTGCTGCGCGCAGCTTGAACACCGGGGAGCTGTTTTTT.

This clonotype has only a few counts. The chain's CDR3 is CSARGQPAYNEQFF. The DNA of the CDR3 is TGCAGTGCTAGAGGTCAGCCAGCCTACAATGAGCAGTTCTTC. The chain recombines TRBV20-1 with TRBJ2-1; D is ambiguous. The V gene's germline CDR1 is DFQATT and CDR2 SNEGSKA (reference sequence). This CDR3 comprises 14 residues. The germline V and J ends were trimmed by 1 base and 2 bases, with 9 bases remaining between them.

The chain joins TRBV3-1 to TRBJ2-3; no clear D gene. Trimming took 0 bases from V and 5 from J, leaving 9 bases between them. The CDR3 is made up of 14 amino acids. The V gene's germline CDR1 is LGHDT and CDR2 YNNKEL (reference sequence). The CDR3 protein is CASSQDVALDTQYF. CDR3 sequence (DNA): TGTGCCAGCAGCCAAGATGTAGCACTAGATACGCAGTATTTT.

This clonotype was seen a handful of times. This chain links TRBV5-1 with TRBJ2-2, with TRBD1 identical over 7 bases. V shed 0 bases and J 4 bases; nucleotides not matched to a gene: 6. CDR1 is SGHRS, CDR2 YFSETQ, per germline. CDR3 length: 16 residues. CDR3 nucleotide sequence: TGCGCCAGCAGCTTGGGTAGGGGGCGAGCCACCGGGGAGCTGTTTTTT. This codes for CASSLGRGRATGELFF.

V and J are TRBV29-1 and TRBJ2-7; perhaps TRBD2 as D (6 bases). V was shortened by 1 base and J by 2 bases, with 12 bases between the two germline ends. Germline assignment: CDR1 SQVTM and CDR2 ANQGSEA. CDR3 size: 14 residues. CDR3 nucleotide sequence: TGCAGCGTTGAAGTAAGGGAGGCCCCCTACGAGCAGTACTTC. Residues: CSVEVREAPYEQYF.

This clonotype was picked up a small number of times. The chain couples TRBV7-2 to TRBJ2-7, with no clear D. CDR1 is SGHTA, CDR2 FQGNSA, per germline. This CDR3 is 13 amino acids long. V gave up 3 bases and J gave up 2 bases, with 8 bases separating them. For the CDR3, the DNA is TGTGCCAGCAGCTTCACACCTACCTACGAGCAGTACTTC. Translated: CASSFTPTYEQYF.